This T cell receptor beta chain was retrieved from a study of identical twins. Study-wide results and caveats: Cord blood's abundant beta clonotypes had fewer insertions, unlike memory repertoires. The models systematically underestimated how much out-of-frame TCR alpha was shared in monozygotic twins.

No donor was unhealthy or non-Caucasian. Trimming cost V 0 bases and J 11 bases, with 11 bases left between them. The germline V gene encodes CDR1 SGHRS and CDR2 YFSETQ. This CDR3 region has 12 residues. Template switching added a universal primer binding site, and final cDNA carried unique molecular identifiers. TCRdb recomputed calls from the 5' RACE reads with MiXCR, one row per CDR3 protein. The data contain approximately 410,000 distinct CDR3 sequences, about a fifth of them singletons. This clonotype was seen only a few times. Its antigen is not identified. The chain is built from TRBV5-1 and TRBJ1-1, with D possibly matching TRBD1 (6 bases). This TCR was sampled from a man aged 45-60 years in good health. Sequencing used naive T cells sorted from blood. Here the CDR3 DNA reads TGCGCCAGCAGCTTGGCCGGTAGGGGGGCTTTCTTT. Translated, it gives CASSLAGRGAFF.